This entry lists 5 T cell receptor beta chains sequenced from one sample in a study of blood T cell repertoires in COVID-19. Sequencing used immunoSEQ multiplex PCR; TCRdb keeps in-frame clones, though not all of them. The sample consists of more than 55,000 clones, less than 80% of them appearing once. The sample comprised peripheral blood. These receptors all come from a human donor in a cohort sampled during active COVID-19.

This rearrangement joins TRBV19 to TRBJ1-5; tentative D call: TRBD1 (6 bases). The CDR3 contains 13 residues. Germline CDR1 reads LNHDA; CDR2 reads SQIVND (reference sequence). The V gene lost 8 bases and the J gene lost 5 bases, with 13 bases spanning the gap. Here the CDR3 DNA reads TGTGCCAGTTCGCGGGGGCGAGATCAGCCCCAGCATTTT. Its translation is CASSRGRDQPQHF.

Worth noting for this clone: One end of the junction fails to match germline, which may point to a read error. V and J are TRBV7-7 and TRBJ2-1; no definite D call. Germline CDR1 is SSHAT and CDR2 is FNYEAQ (reference sequence). This CDR3 comprises 15 residues. This chain's CDR3 is CASSLGLSSYNEQFF. The DNA for the CDR3 is TGTGCTAGCAGCTTAGGCCTAAGCTCCTACAATGAGCAGTTCTTC.

The rearrangement joins TRBV5-5 to TRBJ1-6; tentative D call: TRBD1 (5 bases). The germline CDR1 and CDR2 sequences are SGHKS and YYEKEE (reference sequence). The CDR3 totals 13 residues. The V end was cut by 2 bases, the J end by 9 bases, with 9 bases between. The CDR3 loop is CASSFGGGSPLHF. CDR3 nucleotide sequence: TGTGCCAGCAGCTTCGGGGGGGGTTCACCCCTCCACTTT.

The V call is TRBV9, the J call TRBJ2-7; D unresolved. The CDR3 is 14 amino acids. Germline CDR1 and CDR2: SGDLS and YYNGEE. The germline V and J ends were trimmed by 0 bases and 0 bases, with 7 bases remaining between them. CDR3 region: CASSVASSSYEQYF. CDR3 DNA sequence: TGTGCCAGCAGCGTAGCTAGTAGCTCCTACGAGCAGTACTTC.

This chain uses TRBV12-3 or TRBV12-4 with TRBJ2-5; D might be TRBD2 (6 bases). This CDR3 comprises 12 residues. V dropped 6 bases and J dropped 5 bases, with 10 bases sitting between them. As DNA, the CDR3 is TGTGCCAGCAGCCGGGGGTGGGAGACCCAGTACTTC. The encoded protein is CASSRGWETQYF.